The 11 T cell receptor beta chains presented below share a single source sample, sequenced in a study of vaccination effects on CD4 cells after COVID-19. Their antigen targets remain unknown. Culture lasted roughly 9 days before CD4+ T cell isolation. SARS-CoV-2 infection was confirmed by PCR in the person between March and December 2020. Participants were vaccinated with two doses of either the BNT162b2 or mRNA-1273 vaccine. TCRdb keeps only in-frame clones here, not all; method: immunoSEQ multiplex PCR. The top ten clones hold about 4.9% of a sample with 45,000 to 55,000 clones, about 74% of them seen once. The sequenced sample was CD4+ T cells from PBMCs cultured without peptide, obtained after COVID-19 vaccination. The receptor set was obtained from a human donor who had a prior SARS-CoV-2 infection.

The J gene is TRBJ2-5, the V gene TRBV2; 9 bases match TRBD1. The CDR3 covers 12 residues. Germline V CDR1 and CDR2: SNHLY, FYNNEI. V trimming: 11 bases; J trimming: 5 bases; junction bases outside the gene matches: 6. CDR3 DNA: TGTGCCCTTTCCGGGACAGGGGAGACCCAGTACTTC. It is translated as CALSGTGETQYF.

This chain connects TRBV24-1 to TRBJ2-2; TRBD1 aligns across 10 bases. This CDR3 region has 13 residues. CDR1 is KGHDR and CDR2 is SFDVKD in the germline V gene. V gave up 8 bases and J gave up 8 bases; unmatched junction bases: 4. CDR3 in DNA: TGTGCCACCATGGGACAGGGGCCTGGGGAGCTGTTTTTT. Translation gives CATMGQGPGELFF.

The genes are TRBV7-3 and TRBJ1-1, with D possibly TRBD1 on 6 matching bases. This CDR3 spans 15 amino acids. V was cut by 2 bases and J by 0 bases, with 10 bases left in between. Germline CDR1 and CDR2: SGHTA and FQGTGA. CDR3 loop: CASSLFGGMNTEAFF. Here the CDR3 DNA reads TGTGCCAGCAGCTTATTCGGGGGCATGAACACTGAAGCTTTCTTT.

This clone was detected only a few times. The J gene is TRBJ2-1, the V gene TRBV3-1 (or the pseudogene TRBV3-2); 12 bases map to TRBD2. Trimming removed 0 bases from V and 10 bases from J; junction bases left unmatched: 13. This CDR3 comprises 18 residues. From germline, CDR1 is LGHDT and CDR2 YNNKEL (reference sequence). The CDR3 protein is CASSQDPSRTSGTPEQFF. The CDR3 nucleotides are TGTGCCAGCAGCCAAGATCCATCGAGGACTAGCGGGACCCCCGAGCAGTTCTTC.

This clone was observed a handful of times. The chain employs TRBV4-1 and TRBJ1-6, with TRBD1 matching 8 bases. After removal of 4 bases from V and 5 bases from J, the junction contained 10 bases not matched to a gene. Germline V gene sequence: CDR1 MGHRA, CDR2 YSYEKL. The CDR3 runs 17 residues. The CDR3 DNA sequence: TGCGCCAGCAGCCGCCCCAGGGGGACAGGTGATAATTCACCCCTCCACTTT. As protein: CASSRPRGTGDNSPLHF.

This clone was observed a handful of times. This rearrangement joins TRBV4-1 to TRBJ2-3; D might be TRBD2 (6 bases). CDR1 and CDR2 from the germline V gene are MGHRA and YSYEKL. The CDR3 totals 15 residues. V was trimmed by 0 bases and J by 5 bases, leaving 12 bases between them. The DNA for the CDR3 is TGCGCCAGCAGCCAAGATATCGGAGCGGGAGATACGCAGTATTTT. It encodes CASSQDIGAGDTQYF.

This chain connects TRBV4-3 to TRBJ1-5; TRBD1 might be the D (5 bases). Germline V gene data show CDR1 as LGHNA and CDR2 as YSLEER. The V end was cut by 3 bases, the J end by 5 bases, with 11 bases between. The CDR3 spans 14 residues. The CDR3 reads CASSQGGLDQPQHF. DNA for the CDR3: TGCGCCAGCAGCCAGGGGGGTCTGGATCAGCCCCAGCATTTT.

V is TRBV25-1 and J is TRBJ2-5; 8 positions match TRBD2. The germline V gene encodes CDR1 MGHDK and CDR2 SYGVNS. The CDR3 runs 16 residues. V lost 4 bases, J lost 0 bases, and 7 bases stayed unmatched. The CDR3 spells CASSGGLAGNQETQYF. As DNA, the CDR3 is TGTGCCAGCAGTGGGGGTTTAGCGGGGAACCAAGAGACCCAGTACTTC.

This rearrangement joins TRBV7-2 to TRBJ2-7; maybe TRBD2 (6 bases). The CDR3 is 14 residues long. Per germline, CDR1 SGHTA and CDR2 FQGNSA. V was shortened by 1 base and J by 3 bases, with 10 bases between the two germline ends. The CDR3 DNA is TGTGCCAGCAGCTTAGATGGTAGCGGCTACGAGCAGTACTTC. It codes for CASSLDGSGYEQYF.

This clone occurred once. CDR3 region: CASSQGSGVRGSGYTF. CDR3 nucleotide sequence: TGTGCCAGCAGCCAAGGGTCGGGGGTCCGGGGTTCTGGCTACACCTTC. The gene calls are TRBV3-1 (or the pseudogene TRBV3-2) and TRBJ1-2; D is possibly TRBD1 (5 bases). Germline CDR1 reads LGHDT; CDR2 reads YNNKEL (reference sequence). Trimming stripped 1 base from V and 7 bases from J, with 19 bases between. The CDR3 spans 16 residues.

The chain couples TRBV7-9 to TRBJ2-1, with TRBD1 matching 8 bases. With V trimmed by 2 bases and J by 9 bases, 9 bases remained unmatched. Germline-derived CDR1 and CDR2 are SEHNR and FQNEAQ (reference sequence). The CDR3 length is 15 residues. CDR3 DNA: TGTGCCAGCAGCTTAAGCTATGGACAGGGCGTTGAGCAGTTCTTC. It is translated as CASSLSYGQGVEQFF.